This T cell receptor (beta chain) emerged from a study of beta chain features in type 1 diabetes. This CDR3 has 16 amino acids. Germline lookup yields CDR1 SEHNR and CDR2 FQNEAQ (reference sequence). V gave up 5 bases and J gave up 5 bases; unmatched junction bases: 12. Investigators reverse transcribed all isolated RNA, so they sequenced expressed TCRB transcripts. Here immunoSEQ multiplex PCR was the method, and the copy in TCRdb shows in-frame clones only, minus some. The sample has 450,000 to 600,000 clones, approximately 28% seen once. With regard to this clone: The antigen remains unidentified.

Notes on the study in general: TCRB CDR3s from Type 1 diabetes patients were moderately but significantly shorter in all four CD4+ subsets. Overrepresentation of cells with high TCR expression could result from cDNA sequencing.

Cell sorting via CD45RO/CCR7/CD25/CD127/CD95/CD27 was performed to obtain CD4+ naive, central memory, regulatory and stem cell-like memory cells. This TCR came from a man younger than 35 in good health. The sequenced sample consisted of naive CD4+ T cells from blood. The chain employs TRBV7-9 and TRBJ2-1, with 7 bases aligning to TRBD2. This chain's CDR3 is CASSPQMSGIDNEQFF. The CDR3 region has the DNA TGTGCCAGCAGCCCCCAGATGAGCGGGATCGACAATGAGCAGTTCTTC.